The 23 T cell receptor beta chains given below trace back to one sample, sequenced in a study of T cells in Graves' hyperthyroidism and ophthalmopathy. TCR beta CDR3 regions were amplified from RNA. The primer set for the first-round RT-PCR of the TCR CDR3 was HTBI. TCRdb reprocessed the multiplex PCR reads via MiXCR and lists one record per CDR3 protein. This table holds more than 600,000 distinct CDR3 sequences, around 15% found once. The sample comprised blood. These receptor sequences come from a man aged 18 to 30 with Graves' hyperthyroidism.

This clonotype was seen a few times. V is TRBV24-1 and J is TRBJ2-7; D is unclear. CDR1 is KGHDR, CDR2 SFDVKD, per germline. V was shortened by 4 bases and J by 1 base, with 7 bases between the two germline ends. The CDR3 sequence is 13 residues long. The CDR3 spells CATSDGPSYEQYF. The CDR3 region has the DNA TGTGCCACCAGTGACGGTCCTTCCTACGAGCAGTACTTC.

V usage is TRBV28 and J usage is TRBJ1-4; TRBD1 agrees at 8 bases. With V trimmed by 8 bases and J by 8 bases, 4 bases remained unmatched. The germline V gene encodes CDR1 MDHEN and CDR2 SYDVKM. The CDR3 length is 12 residues. The CDR3 region has the DNA TGTGCCAGCGGGGCAGGGGGCGAAAAACTGTTTTTT. Residues: CASGAGGEKLFF.

V and J are TRBV3-1 and TRBJ2-1; D possibly uses TRBD1 or TRBD2 (5 bases each). The germline CDR1 and CDR2 sequences are LGHDT and YNNKEL (reference sequence). This CDR3 has 15 amino acids. Trimming removed 3 bases at V and 5 bases at J, with 14 bases between. The CDR3 DNA follows: TGTGCCAGCAGCCATCCCGGGGCTATTGACAATGAGCAGTTCTTC. Translating gives CASSHPGAIDNEQFF.

This clonotype was counted only a few times. For the CDR3, the DNA is TGTGCCACCCGGACGGCGGGACTGGAAAAACTGTTTTTT. As protein: CATRTAGLEKLFF. The gene calls are TRBV28 and TRBJ1-4; D may be TRBD1 (5 bases). The CDR3 runs 13 residues. CDR1 MDHEN and CDR2 SYDVKM come from the germline V gene. V was pared by 10 bases and J by 8 bases, with 17 bases between.

Comments on this clonotype: One base away lies a much larger clone, so this may be a sequencing read error. The rearrangement links TRBV18 to TRBJ1-3; D is unresolved. Per germline, CDR1 KGHSH and CDR2 LQKENI. This CDR3 contains 15 residues. CDR3 in DNA: TGTGCCAGCTCACCTGGACGGGCCTCTGGAAGCACCATATATTTT. Its protein is CASSPGRASGSTIYF.

The rearrangement uses TRBV11-3 and TRBJ1-3; D unclear. V lost 5 bases and J 4 bases, leaving 15 bases between the germline ends. The CDR3 has 15 residues. The germline V gene encodes CDR1 SGHNT and CDR2 YENEEA. The CDR3 nucleotides read TGTGCCAGCAGCACGCCAAGGGCAGGAGGAAACACCATATATTTT. Translating it yields CASSTPRAGGNTIYF.

V is TRBV9 and J is TRBJ2-2; 8 bases are shared with TRBD2. The junction had 10 bases not matched to a gene; V was cut back by 1 base and J by 8 bases. Germline loops: CDR1 SGDLS, CDR2 YYNGEE. The CDR3 is made up of 16 amino acids. The chain's CDR3 is CASSVNPAGVQGELFF. For the CDR3, the DNA is TGTGCCAGCAGCGTAAACCCAGCGGGAGTTCAGGGGGAGCTGTTTTTT.

This clonotype was observed a few times. J is TRBJ2-7 and V is TRBV20-1; the match to TRBD2 covers 8 bases. This CDR3 region has 13 residues. CDR1 DFQATT and CDR2 SNEGSKA come from the germline V gene (reference sequence). V was clipped by 2 bases and J by 5 bases; unmatched bases: 5. The CDR3 DNA reads TGCAGTGCTAGAAAGCGGGAGCTGAACGAGCAGTACTTC. Residues: CSARKRELNEQYF.

The chain couples TRBV7-9 to TRBJ1-2; tentatively, D is TRBD1 (6 bases). The CDR3 totals 13 residues. CDR1 SEHNR and CDR2 FQNEAQ come from the germline V gene (reference sequence). V was cut by 2 bases and J by 7 bases, with 11 bases left in between. CDR3 loop: CASSLKQGSGYTF. The DNA of the CDR3 is TGTGCCAGCAGCTTAAAACAGGGAAGTGGCTACACCTTC.

This clonotype was seen ten or more times. The chain combines TRBV6-2 or TRBV6-3 with TRBJ1-5; D is unresolved. The ends were cut back, 0 bases at V and 6 bases at J, with 6 bases in the middle. This CDR3 is 13 amino acids long. Looked up from germline, CDR1 is MNHEY and CDR2 is SVGEGT. The CDR3 sequence is CASSYSNGQPQHF. DNA for the CDR3: TGTGCCAGCAGTTACTCGAACGGTCAGCCCCAGCATTTT.

The rearrangement uses TRBV11-2 and TRBJ1-2; D is unresolved. CDR1 and CDR2 from the germline V gene are SGHAT and FQNNGV. This CDR3 spans 15 amino acids. V lost 5 bases and J lost 6, with 19 bases in between. The CDR3 region is CASSPTRRYPNGYTF. The DNA of the CDR3 is TGTGCCAGCAGCCCCACGAGACGTTACCCTAATGGCTACACCTTC.

In this sample, this clonotype turned up a few times. The chain carries TRBV5-5 and TRBJ2-7; perhaps D is TRBD1 or TRBD2 (5 bases each). The CDR3 is 12 residues long. The germline gives CDR1 SGHKS, CDR2 YYEKEE (reference sequence). V lost 4 bases, J lost 7 bases, and 12 bases lay in between. CDR3 amino acids: CASSQGRMEQYF. The CDR3, as DNA: TGTGCCAGCAGCCAGGGACGAATGGAGCAGTACTTC.

As DNA, the CDR3 is TGTGCCAGCAAGAGGGGATCTAACTATGGCTACACCTTC. Its protein is CASKRGSNYGYTF. This rearrangement joins TRBV6-1 to TRBJ1-2; D is possibly TRBD1 (5 bases). Germline CDR1 reads MNHNS; CDR2 reads SASEGT. Trimming left V 7 bases short and J 0 bases short, with 9 bases between. CDR3 length equals 13 residues.

CDR3 coding DNA: TGTGCCAGCAGCCTACGAACCGGGACAGGGGAATCACCCCTCCACTTT. Translated: CASSLRTGTGESPLHF. This rearrangement joins TRBV3-2 to TRBJ1-6; the tabulated D call, TRBD1, remains unverified against the DNA. TRBV3-2 is deemed a pseudogene. The CDR3 loop spans 16 amino acids.

There are many counts of this clonotype. The chain is built from TRBV6-1 and TRBJ2-1; 14 nucleotides match TRBD2. Germline CDR1 reads MNHNS; CDR2 reads SASEGT. Germline trimming cut 6 bases from V and 9 bases from J; bases unmatched to any gene: 10. This CDR3 is built from 16 residues. CDR3 sequence reads: CASRTRLAGGRSEQFF. The CDR3 bases are TGTGCCAGCAGGACTCGACTAGCGGGAGGGCGAAGTGAGCAGTTCTTC.

This sequence joins TRBV4-3 and TRBJ2-3, with D possibly being TRBD1 (6 bases). Trimming took 1 base from V and 3 from J, leaving 20 bases between them. In germline, CDR1 is LGHNA, CDR2 YSLEER. This CDR3 spans 18 amino acids. CDR3 nucleotides: TGCGCCAGCAGCCAAGGACACGCAGGGGTTGGGAGAACAGATACGCAGTATTTT. Residues: CASSQGHAGVGRTDTQYF.

This clonotype was counted at least ten times. The chain has TRBV30 and TRBJ2-1, with 8 positions matching TRBD1. In germline, CDR1 is GTSNPN, CDR2 SVGIG (reference sequence). The CDR3 is 15 residues long. Trimming at V came to 3 bases and at J to 4 bases, leaving 8 bases not matched to a gene. In nucleotides, the CDR3 is TGTGCCTGGAGGGCCGACAGGGGTTCGTACAATGAGCAGTTCTTC. Encoded protein: CAWRADRGSYNEQFF.

The chain links TRBV19 to TRBJ2-2, with D unclear. The CDR3 totals 13 residues. Germline lookup yields CDR1 LNHDA and CDR2 SQIVND (reference sequence). The V end was cut by 3 bases, the J end by 5 bases, with 7 bases between. The CDR3 loop is CASSIGRTGELFF. CDR3 in DNA: TGTGCCAGTAGTATCGGTCGGACCGGGGAGCTGTTTTTT. Full variable domain (outside the CDR3, taken from reference TRBV19 and TRBJ2-2): DGGITQSPKYLFRKEGQNVTLSCEQNLNHDAMYWYRQDPGQGLRLIYYSQIVNDFQKGDIAEGYSVSREKKESFPLTVTSAQKNPTAFYLCASSIGRTGELFFGEGSRLTVL.

This clonotype was counted at least ten times. The rearrangement uses TRBV19 and TRBJ1-1, with 9 positions matching TRBD1. The CDR3 sequence is 16 residues long. Trimming at V came to 7 bases and at J to 5 bases, leaving 14 bases not matched to a gene. Germline CDR1 LNHDA, CDR2 SQIVND (reference sequence). The CDR3 sequence: CASISDRGTGSTEAFF. The CDR3 region has the DNA TGTGCCAGTATAAGTGACAGGGGGACAGGAAGTACTGAAGCTTTCTTT.

Only a few counts were recorded for this clonotype. The CDR3 bases are TGCAGTGCTAGGGAAAGCGGAGATACGCAGTATTTT. Residues: CSARESGDTQYF. The chain carries TRBV20-1 and TRBJ2-3; D possibly corresponds to TRBD2 (5 bases). CDR3 length: 12 residues. Germline values: CDR1 DFQATT, CDR2 SNEGSKA (reference sequence). V lost 3 bases and J lost 5, with 9 bases in between.

The gene calls are TRBV25-1 and TRBJ2-1; 7 nucleotides agree with TRBD1. The CDR3 has 15 amino acids. V gave up 3 bases and J gave up 6 bases; unmatched junction bases: 8. The germline V gene has CDR1 MGHDK and CDR2 SYGVNS. CDR3 sequence reads: CASSDPGGTGNEQFF. CDR3 DNA sequence: TGTGCCAGCAGTGATCCAGGGGGAACTGGCAATGAGCAGTTCTTC.

The chain recombines TRBV20-1 with TRBJ2-5, with 8 bases identical to TRBD1. From germline, CDR1 is DFQATT and CDR2 SNEGSKA (reference sequence). The CDR3 extends over 12 amino acids. V lost 6 bases and J lost 4; bases outside the gene matches: 4. CDR3 coding DNA: TGCAGTGCCTTAACAGGGGGAGAGACCCAGTACTTC. This codes for CSALTGGETQYF.

This clonotype was counted between two and nine times. The chain combines TRBV14 with TRBJ2-5, with D tentatively TRBD2 (5 bases). This CDR3 has 14 amino acids. The germline CDR1 and CDR2 sequences are SGHDN and FVKESK. The V gene lost 1 base and the J gene lost 3 bases, with 9 bases spanning the gap. CDR3 sequence (DNA): TGTGCCAGCAGCCAAGGTGGACTGAAAGAGACCCAGTACTTC. Residues: CASSQGGLKETQYF.